This T cell receptor beta chain was sequenced for a study of blood T cell repertoires in COVID-19. Looking at the study overall: Samples of COVID-19 (acute and convalescent) were obtained from the United States, Italy and Spain.

This clone has a single count. Germline loops: CDR1 MGHRA, CDR2 YSYEKL. The CDR3 is 15 residues long. V was trimmed by 3 bases and J by 0 bases, leaving 9 bases between them. Under the authors' procedure: Cell counts per sample came from amplifying reference gene primers. Using immunoSEQ multiplex PCR, the repertoire was profiled, and TCRdb retains in-frame clones only, with some absent. For V, J and clone size, that table is used; D and trimming come from the DNA. The data hold about 230,000 clones, with roughly 83% observed a single time. The sequence came from a man aged 35-49 years with acute or convalescent COVID-19. The sample taken for sequencing was peripheral blood. The chain recombines TRBV4-1 with TRBJ1-3; D uncertain. Written as DNA, the CDR3 is TGCGCCAGCAGCCAGGGAGAGAGCTCTGGAAACACCATATATTTT. Protein: CASSQGESSGNTIYF.